The 28 T cell receptor beta chains presented below share a single source sample, sequenced in a study of OX40 agonist ivuxolimab in advanced cancers. Only in-frame clones appear in the TCRdb table, and some are missing; sequencing was by immunoSEQ multiplex PCR. The table has over 60,000 clones, roughly nine tenths seen once. The material was CD4+ or CD8+ T cells sorted from blood, obtained in a trial of the OX40 agonist ivuxolimab. The receptor set was obtained from an adult with an advanced solid tumor such as melanoma, head and neck, liver or kidney cancer.

The rearrangement links TRBV19 to TRBJ2-2; maybe TRBD2 (6 bases). This CDR3 is 14 amino acids long. Looked up from germline, CDR1 is LNHDA and CDR2 is SQIVND (reference sequence). V gave up 6 bases and J gave up 1 base, with 9 bases separating them. CDR3 nucleotides: TGTGCCAGTAGGGGGCGGGGGAACACCGGGGAGCTGTTTTTT. Encoded protein: CASRGRGNTGELFF.

The genes are TRBV18 and TRBJ2-5; 7 bases fit TRBD2. This CDR3 region has 14 residues. Trimming at V came to 0 bases and at J to 5 bases, leaving 3 bases not matched to a gene. Germline-derived CDR1 and CDR2 are KGHSH and LQKENI. CDR3: CASSPPGGMETQYF. The CDR3 DNA is TGTGCCAGCTCACCACCGGGAGGGATGGAGACCCAGTACTTC.

The chain is built from TRBV9 and TRBJ1-2, with TRBD1 identical over 10 bases. V dropped 4 bases and J dropped 1; count of bases not matched to a gene: 1. This CDR3 region has 14 residues. The germline V gene encodes CDR1 SGDLS and CDR2 YYNGEE. The DNA of the CDR3 is TGTGCCAGCAGCCGGGACAGGGGTAACTATGGCTACACCTTC. Translated: CASSRDRGNYGYTF.

This chain connects TRBV7-3 to TRBJ2-7; perhaps D is TRBD1 or TRBD2 (5 bases each). The germline CDR1 and CDR2 sequences are SGHTA and FQGTGA. V was clipped by 5 bases and J by 1 base, with 15 bases between them. The CDR3 loop spans 15 amino acids. The CDR3 is CASSRVMGVSYEQYF. DNA of the CDR3: TGTGCCAGCAGCCGGGTAATGGGGGTGTCCTACGAGCAGTACTTC.

The table lists this clone with a few counts. The DNA of the CDR3 is TGTGCCAGCAGCCCCGACAATTCACTGGGAGGCTACACCTTC. Protein product: CASSPDNSLGGYTF. This chain links TRBV7-9 with TRBJ1-2; D is unclear. Trimming stripped 5 bases from V and 8 bases from J, with 18 bases between. The CDR3 totals 14 residues. CDR1 is SEHNR, CDR2 FQNEAQ, per germline (reference sequence).

Concerning this clone itself: This same CDR3 is encoded by further DNA sequences in the sample. This chain links TRBV6-1 with TRBJ1-5; 7 bases fit TRBD1. Looked up from germline, CDR1 is MNHNS and CDR2 is SASEGT. V shed 4 bases and J 5 bases; nucleotides not matched to a gene: 2. This CDR3 is 13 amino acids long. CDR3 loop: CASSGDRDQPQHF. CDR3 bases: TGTGCCAGCAGTGGAGACAGGGATCAGCCCCAGCATTTT.

The chain is built from TRBV9 and TRBJ2-1, with D unclear. Trimming removed 5 bases from V and 7 bases from J, with 13 bases in between. The CDR3 spans 13 residues. CDR1 is SGDLS, CDR2 YYNGEE, per germline. The CDR3: CASRPQFGNEQFF. Here the CDR3 DNA reads TGTGCCAGCAGGCCCCAGTTTGGGAATGAGCAGTTCTTC.

J is TRBJ2-2 and V is TRBV7-2, with 9 bases that match TRBD2. Per the germline V gene, CDR1 is SGHTA and CDR2 is FQGNSA. The CDR3 has 16 amino acids. After removal of 7 bases from V and 4 bases from J, the junction contained 10 bases not matched to a gene. The CDR3 DNA is TGTGCCAGCAACTCGCGGGGGGGCACGATCACCGGGGAGCTGTTTTTT. Encoded protein: CASNSRGGTITGELFF.

The chain combines TRBV28 with TRBJ2-7, with D perhaps matching TRBD1 (6 bases). The V end lost 4 bases, the J end lost 0 bases, and 13 bases lay between the germline ends. CDR3 length: 15 residues. CDR1 is MDHEN and CDR2 is SYDVKM in the germline V gene. CDR3 in DNA: TGTGCCAGCAGTTCTCCCGGGACAAACTCCTACGAGCAGTACTTC. Protein product: CASSSPGTNSYEQYF.

This clone has just one count. The chain couples TRBV9 to TRBJ2-2; D is uncertain. CDR3 length: 14 amino acids. Between the trimmed V and J ends, which lost 2 bases and 3 bases, there was a span of 8 bases. Germline CDR1 and CDR2: SGDLS and YYNGEE. CDR3 amino acids: CASSVPPDTGELFF. CDR3 DNA: TGTGCCAGCAGCGTCCCCCCTGACACCGGGGAGCTGTTTTTT.

J is TRBJ1-1 and V is TRBV5-1, with D hard to call. In germline, CDR1 is SGHRS, CDR2 YFSETQ. The V end lost 5 bases, the J end lost 4 bases, and 12 bases lay between the germline ends. The CDR3 consists of 13 residues. The CDR3 region is CASRSGGGTEAFF. For the CDR3, the DNA is TGCGCCAGCAGGTCAGGTGGCGGCACTGAAGCTTTCTTT.

The chain is built from TRBV5-4 and TRBJ1-2; TRBD1 might be the D (6 bases). The CDR3 loop spans 16 amino acids. V was cut by 4 bases and J by 0 bases, with 16 bases left in between. The V gene's germline CDR1 is SGHNT and CDR2 YYREEE (reference sequence). CDR3 in DNA: TGTGCCAGCAGCATCAACCTGGACAGAGCTAACTATGGCTACACCTTC. This translates into CASSINLDRANYGYTF.

This rearrangement joins TRBV5-1 to TRBJ2-3; D perhaps matches TRBD1 (6 bases). The CDR3 covers 16 residues. Trimming left V 0 bases short and J 4 bases short, with 15 bases between. In germline, CDR1 is SGHRS, CDR2 YFSETQ. The CDR3, as DNA: TGCGCCAGCAGCTTGGAGACACCAGGGGTTCCAGATACGCAGTATTTT. Its protein product is CASSLETPGVPDTQYF.

The chain is built from TRBV6-6 and TRBJ2-2; D is unclear. There are 12 residues in the CDR3. CDR1 is MNHNY and CDR2 is SVGAGI in the germline V gene (reference sequence). V was pared by 6 bases and J by 5 bases, with 7 bases between. CDR3 in DNA: TGTGCCAGCAGCAGTAGTACCGGGGAGCTGTTTTTT. Its protein is CASSSSTGELFF.

The rearrangement uses TRBV5-6 and TRBJ1-4, with a weak D call TRBD1 (5 bases). The CDR3 loop spans 13 amino acids. Per the germline V gene, CDR1 is SGHDT and CDR2 is YYEEEE. V lost 3 bases and J lost 9, with 12 bases in between. The CDR3 loop reads CASSWGTVQKLFF. As DNA, the CDR3 is TGTGCCAGCAGCTGGGGGACTGTGCAAAAACTGTTTTTT.

The rearrangement joins TRBV7-9 to TRBJ2-3; 9 bases map to TRBD1. J gave up 2 bases and V 5 bases, and 8 bases lay outside the gene matches. CDR1 is SEHNR and CDR2 is FQNEAQ in the germline V gene (reference sequence). The CDR3 spans 16 residues. CDR3 in DNA: TGTGCCAGCAGCATGTACAGGGGGCCTTCCACAGATACGCAGTATTTT. It translates to CASSMYRGPSTDTQYF.

This chain joins TRBV6-1 and TRBJ1-5, with 8 bases fitting TRBD1. The CDR3 is made up of 14 amino acids. Unmatched junction bases numbered 7, after V lost 1 base and J lost 11 bases. Germline-derived CDR1 and CDR2 are MNHNS and SASEGT. The CDR3: CASSEVVWTGTQHF. For the CDR3, the DNA is TGTGCCAGCAGTGAAGTCGTATGGACAGGGACCCAGCATTTT.

V usage is TRBV10-3 and J usage is TRBJ1-4; D gene uncertain. The CDR3 is made up of 13 amino acids. Germline V lookup: CDR1 ENHRY, CDR2 SYGVKD. V was cut by 1 base and J by 8 bases, with 8 bases left in between. In nucleotides, the CDR3 is TGTGCCATCAGTGAGTTACTTGGAGAAAAACTGTTTTTT. Residues: CAISELLGEKLFF.

The rearrangement joins TRBV11-1 to TRBJ2-5; D remains unclear. This CDR3 spans 11 amino acids. V was trimmed by 5 bases and J by 5 bases, leaving 6 bases between them. CDR1 is SGHAT, CDR2 FQDESV, per germline (reference sequence). CDR3 loop: CASSTRETQYF. The CDR3 nucleotides read TGTGCCAGCAGCACCCGTGAGACCCAGTACTTC.

The chain is built from TRBV30 and TRBJ2-3; a possible D gene is TRBD2 (6 bases). The CDR3 is 17 residues long. The V and J ends lost 0 bases and 0 bases respectively, with 16 bases between them. Germline V CDR1 and CDR2: GTSNPN, SVGIG (reference sequence). CDR3 region: CAWSVLGGTSSTDTQYF. CDR3 nucleotides: TGTGCCTGGAGTGTACTGGGCGGGACCTCAAGCACAGATACGCAGTATTTT.

The chain recombines TRBV7-8 with TRBJ2-7; D is unclear. V was cut by 1 base and J by 3 bases, with 4 bases left in between. The germline V gene encodes CDR1 SGHVS and CDR2 FQNEAQ. The CDR3 consists of 12 residues. The CDR3 spells CASSLVGYEQYF. The CDR3 bases are TGTGCCAGCAGCTTAGTGGGCTACGAGCAGTACTTC.

The CDR3 loop is CASSPTAQETQYF. CDR3 DNA sequence: TGTGCCAGTAGTCCGACAGCGCAAGAGACCCAGTACTTC. The J gene is TRBJ2-5, the V gene TRBV19, with D possibly matching TRBD1 (5 bases). Per germline, CDR1 LNHDA and CDR2 SQIVND (reference sequence). V gave up 5 bases and J gave up 2 bases, with 9 bases separating them. There are 13 residues in the CDR3.

V and J are TRBV30 and TRBJ2-6; no firm D call. V gave up 7 bases and J gave up 1 base, with 11 bases separating them. The CDR3 extends over 14 amino acids. Germline loops: CDR1 GTSNPN, CDR2 SVGIG (reference sequence). Written as DNA, the CDR3 is TGTGCCTCACCTGCCAGTTCTGGGGCCAACGTCCTGACTTTC. Translating gives CASPASSGANVLTF.

V is TRBV18 and J is TRBJ1-5; TRBD1 matches 7 bases. From germline, CDR1 is KGHSH and CDR2 LQKENI. The CDR3 sequence is 15 residues long. V was clipped by 6 bases and J by 7 bases; unmatched bases: 12. In DNA, the CDR3 is TGTGCCAGCTCCCCGACAGACAGGGCGGGACAGCCCCAGCATTTT. Translating gives CASSPTDRAGQPQHF.

The CDR3 here is CASSPDRGVGREQYF. The CDR3, as DNA: TGTGCCAGCAGTCCCGACAGGGGGGTTGGTCGGGAGCAGTACTTC. The J gene is TRBJ2-7, the V gene TRBV2, with 9 bases matching TRBD1. The germline V gene has CDR1 SNHLY and CDR2 FYNNEI. The CDR3 runs to 15 residues. Trimming cost V 5 bases and J 7 bases; bases outside gene matches: 12.

This clone was detected only once. The J gene is TRBJ1-1, the V gene TRBV18; perhaps TRBD1 as D (6 bases). Germline V gives CDR1 KGHSH, CDR2 LQKENI. The germline V and J ends were trimmed by 6 bases and 10 bases, with 27 bases remaining between them. The CDR3 extends over 16 amino acids. The chain's CDR3 is CASSGGGGGSQSGAFF. The CDR3 DNA sequence: TGTGCCAGCTCCGGAGGAGGGGGAGGAAGTCAGAGTGGAGCTTTCTTT.

The chain combines TRBV6-1 with TRBJ2-5, with 7 bases identical to TRBD1. The germline V gene has CDR1 MNHNS and CDR2 SASEGT. The J segment lost 0 bases and the V segment lost 6 bases, leaving 1 base of the junction unmatched. CDR3 length equals 13 residues. The CDR3 is CASSGTDQETQYF. CDR3 in DNA: TGTGCCAGCAGCGGGACAGACCAAGAGACCCAGTACTTC.

The chain employs TRBV5-1 and TRBJ2-3; D might be TRBD2 (5 bases). Germline V gene sequence: CDR1 SGHRS, CDR2 YFSETQ. The CDR3 has 13 amino acids. Trimming shortened V by 4 bases and J by 1 base, and 7 bases separated the two germline ends. This CDR3 reads CASSPGGTDTQYF. As DNA, the CDR3 is TGCGCCAGCAGCCCCGGGGGCACAGATACGCAGTATTTT.